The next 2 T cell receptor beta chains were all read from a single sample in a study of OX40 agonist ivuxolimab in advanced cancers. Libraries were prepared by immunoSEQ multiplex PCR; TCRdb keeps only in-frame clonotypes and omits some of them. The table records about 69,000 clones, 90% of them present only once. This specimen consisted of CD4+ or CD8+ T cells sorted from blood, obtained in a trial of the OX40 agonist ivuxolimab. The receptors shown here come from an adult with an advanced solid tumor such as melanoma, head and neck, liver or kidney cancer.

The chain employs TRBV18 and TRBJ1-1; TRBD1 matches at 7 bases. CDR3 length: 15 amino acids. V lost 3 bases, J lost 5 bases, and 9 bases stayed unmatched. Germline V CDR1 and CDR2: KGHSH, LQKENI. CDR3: CASSPPGQAKTEAFF. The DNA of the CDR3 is TGTGCCAGCTCACCCCCCGGACAGGCGAAAACTGAAGCTTTCTTT. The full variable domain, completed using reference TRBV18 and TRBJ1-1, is NAGVMQNPRHLVRRRGQEARLRCSPMKGHSHVYWYRQLPEEGLKFMVYLQKENIIDESGMPKERFSAEFPKEGPSILRIQQVVRGDSAAYFCASSPPGQAKTEAFFGQGTRLTVV.

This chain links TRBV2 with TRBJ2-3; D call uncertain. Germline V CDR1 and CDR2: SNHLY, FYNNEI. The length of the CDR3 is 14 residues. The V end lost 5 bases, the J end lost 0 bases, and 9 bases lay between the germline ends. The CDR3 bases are TGTGCCAGCAGTCGGGTGACTAGCACAGATACGCAGTATTTT. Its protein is CASSRVTSTDTQYF.